A selection of T cell receptor beta chains follows, all from one sample in a study of T cells after posttransplantation cyclophosphamide. Generated by immunoSEQ multiplex PCR, the TCRdb table keeps only in-frame clones and is missing some. The sample lists tens of thousands of clones; less than 95% were seen once. The source was PBMCs, collected 55 to 70 days after allogeneic stem cell transplant with posttransplant cyclophosphamide. Source of these receptors: a male patient between 60 and 69 years old who received an allogeneic stem cell transplant from a related donor and was CMV-positive. These T cells may partly come from the graft donor. CDR3s include the opening cysteine and the closing phenylalanine or tryptophan. Each record gives: V gene, J gene, D gene, clone size, CDR3 DNA, CDR3 protein. D genes are given only for firm matches. Not every row has a clone size; where given, it reads once, few, many or a size class.

v_call: TRBV18
j_call: TRBJ1-2
d_call: TRBD1
clone_size: -
cdr3_nt: TGTGCCAGCTCAACAGGGGTCTGGAATGGCTACACCTTC
cdr3_aa: CASSTGVWNGYTF

v_call: TRBV6-7
j_call: TRBJ2-3
d_call: -
clone_size: -
cdr3_nt: TGTGCCAGCAGCCCAAAGAGGCGTACCTCCCTGGATACGCAGTATTTT
cdr3_aa: CASSPKRRTSLDTQYF

v_call: TRBV7-9
j_call: TRBJ1-6
d_call: -
clone_size: -
cdr3_nt: TGTGCCAGCAGCCCTCCTTCGACAGTCCGCCCTTCACCCCTCCACTTT
cdr3_aa: CASSPPSTVRPSPLHF

v_call: TRBV5-8
j_call: TRBJ1-4
d_call: -
clone_size: -
cdr3_nt: TGTGCCAGCAGCTTCATAGTATCCCTAACTAATGAAAAACTGTTTTTT
cdr3_aa: CASSFIVSLTNEKLFF

v_call: TRBV7-9
j_call: TRBJ2-3
d_call: TRBD2
clone_size: -
cdr3_nt: TGTGCCAGCAGCCCGACTAGCGGGGATCTCCCAGATACGCAGTATTTT
cdr3_aa: CASSPTSGDLPDTQYF

v_call: TRBV7-9
j_call: TRBJ2-5
d_call: TRBD1
clone_size: -
cdr3_nt: TGTGCCAGCAGCAAGGGGACAGGGGAAGAGACCCAGTACTTC
cdr3_aa: CASSKGTGEETQYF

v_call: TRBV6-5
j_call: TRBJ1-1
d_call: -
clone_size: -
cdr3_nt: TGTGCCAGCAGTACGTCAGGGCTTTACGCTTTCTTT
cdr3_aa: CASSTSGLYAFF

v_call: TRBV2
j_call: TRBJ1-1
d_call: -
clone_size: -
cdr3_nt: TGTGCCAGCAGTCTCGGGGGACGTACTGAAGCTTTCTTT
cdr3_aa: CASSLGGRTEAFF

v_call: TRBV6-6
j_call: TRBJ2-6
d_call: -
clone_size: once
cdr3_nt: TGTGCCAGCAGTTCCGGGGGGCACTCTGGGGCCAACGTCCTGACTTTC
cdr3_aa: CASSSGGHSGANVLTF

v_call: TRBV9
j_call: TRBJ2-5
d_call: TRBD2
clone_size: -
cdr3_nt: TGTGCCAGCAGCGGGGGGGACTACGCGGGGTTGGCGACCCAGTACTTC
cdr3_aa: CASSGGDYAGLATQYF

v_call: TRBV18
j_call: TRBJ1-3
d_call: TRBD1
clone_size: -
cdr3_nt: TGTGCCAGCTCACCGGTGACAGGGGCCAGCTCTGGAAACACCATATATTTT
cdr3_aa: CASSPVTGASSGNTIYF

v_call: TRBV7-8
j_call: TRBJ1-6
d_call: -
clone_size: -
cdr3_nt: TGTGCCAGCAGAAAAGGGGCGGGGGCGTCCTATAATTCACCCCTCCACTTT
cdr3_aa: CASRKGAGASYNSPLHF

v_call: TRBV18
j_call: TRBJ1-6
d_call: TRBD1
clone_size: -
cdr3_nt: TGTGCCAGCTCACCGACCCGACAGGGGAGTTCACCCCTCCACTTT
cdr3_aa: CASSPTRQGSSPLHF

v_call: TRBV11-3
j_call: TRBJ2-2
d_call: -
clone_size: -
cdr3_nt: TGTGCCAGCAGCCAAACAGGGTTTTGGGACACCGGGGAGCTGTTTTTT
cdr3_aa: CASSQTGFWDTGELFF

v_call: TRBV19
j_call: TRBJ1-2
d_call: -
clone_size: -
cdr3_nt: TGTGCCAGTAGTTATAATCCGAACCCGAGGGGCTACACCTTC
cdr3_aa: CASSYNPNPRGYTF

v_call: TRBV7-7
j_call: TRBJ2-3
d_call: -
clone_size: -
cdr3_nt: TGTGCCAGCAGCCCTCAACCGGGACTGAACACAGATACGCAGTATTTT
cdr3_aa: CASSPQPGLNTDTQYF

v_call: TRBV9
j_call: TRBJ1-4
d_call: -
clone_size: -
cdr3_nt: TGTGCCAGCAGCGAGGGGGTCCTTAATGAAAAACTGTTTTTT
cdr3_aa: CASSEGVLNEKLFF

v_call: TRBV4-1
j_call: TRBJ1-1
d_call: TRBD1
clone_size: -
cdr3_nt: TGCGCCAGCAGCCAAGTAAGTGGGACAGGAGGGAACACTGAAGCTTTCTTT
cdr3_aa: CASSQVSGTGGNTEAFF

v_call: TRBV7-9
j_call: TRBJ1-1
d_call: TRBD1
clone_size: -
cdr3_nt: TGTGCCAGCAGCTTTGACAGGGGTACTTTTGCTTTCTTT
cdr3_aa: CASSFDRGTFAFF

v_call: TRBV6-6
j_call: TRBJ2-2
d_call: TRBD1
clone_size: -
cdr3_nt: TGTGCCAGCAGTTACAGGGGGCTGAACACCGGGGAGCTGTTTTTT
cdr3_aa: CASSYRGLNTGELFF

v_call: TRBV7-2
j_call: TRBJ2-5
d_call: -
clone_size: -
cdr3_nt: TGTGCCAGCAGCTTATATAGAGGGTCCCAAGAGACCCAGTACTTC
cdr3_aa: CASSLYRGSQETQYF

v_call: TRBV9
j_call: TRBJ2-3
d_call: TRBD2
clone_size: -
cdr3_nt: TGTGCCAGCAGCGTTAGCGGGGGGGCCACAGATACGCAGTATTTT
cdr3_aa: CASSVSGGATDTQYF

v_call: TRBV27
j_call: TRBJ1-2
d_call: -
clone_size: -
cdr3_nt: TGTGCCAGCAGTTTAGGGGCCCGGGCTAACTATGGCTACACCTTC
cdr3_aa: CASSLGARANYGYTF

v_call: TRBV6-1
j_call: TRBJ2-4
d_call: TRBD1
clone_size: -
cdr3_nt: TGTGCCAGCAGTGAAGAGGTTACGGGACAGGGGTTTAGATGGGCCAAAAACATTCAGTACTTC
cdr3_aa: CASSEEVTGQGFRWAKNIQYF

v_call: TRBV27
j_call: TRBJ1-4
d_call: -
clone_size: -
cdr3_nt: TGTGCCAGCAGACCTGGGCAGGTCCGGGGAAAACTGTTTTTT
cdr3_aa: CASRPGQVRGKLFF

v_call: TRBV2
j_call: TRBJ2-7
d_call: -
clone_size: -
cdr3_nt: TGTGCCAGCAGTTATTACACCCACTACGAGCAGTACTTC
cdr3_aa: CASSYYTHYEQYF

v_call: TRBV5-6
j_call: TRBJ1-1
d_call: -
clone_size: -
cdr3_nt: TGTGCCAGCAGCCGAACAAGGGGCCTCAGACCAGGGGAAGCTTTCTTT
cdr3_aa: CASSRTRGLRPGEAFF

v_call: TRBV5-1
j_call: TRBJ1-2
d_call: -
clone_size: -
cdr3_nt: TGCGCCAGCAGCTTGGGCGGAGGGAGCTATGGCTACACCTTC
cdr3_aa: CASSLGGGSYGYTF

v_call: TRBV2
j_call: TRBJ2-3
d_call: TRBD2
clone_size: -
cdr3_nt: TGTGCCAGCTCCGAAGGGGGGCGCGGGGGGGCATTTACAGATACGCAGTATTTT
cdr3_aa: CASSEGGRGGAFTDTQYF

v_call: TRBV7-6
j_call: TRBJ2-7
d_call: -
clone_size: -
cdr3_nt: TGTGCCAGCAGCTTAGACGAGGGTTTCTCCTACGAGCAGTACTTC
cdr3_aa: CASSLDEGFSYEQYF

v_call: TRBV2
j_call: TRBJ1-1
d_call: -
clone_size: -
cdr3_nt: TGTGCCAGCAATCCTGGGCGATCTGAAGCTTTCTTT
cdr3_aa: CASNPGRSEAFF

v_call: TRBV18
j_call: TRBJ1-2
d_call: -
clone_size: -
cdr3_nt: TGTGCCAGCTCCCGGGGAGGATCCTATGGCTACACCTTC
cdr3_aa: CASSRGGSYGYTF

v_call: TRBV19
j_call: TRBJ1-2
d_call: -
clone_size: -
cdr3_nt: TGTGCCAGTAGTAGGGGAGGCGGCCATGGCTTCTACACCTTC
cdr3_aa: CASSRGGGHGFYTF

v_call: TRBV7-9
j_call: TRBJ2-7
d_call: -
clone_size: once
cdr3_nt: TGTGCCAGCAGCTTAGCTACTCTAAACCGGGACACCTTTTACGAGCAGTACTTC
cdr3_aa: CASSLATLNRDTFYEQYF

v_call: TRBV7-8
j_call: TRBJ1-6
d_call: TRBD1
clone_size: -
cdr3_nt: TGTGCCAGCAGCGATAGAACAGGGGGGAATTCACCCCTCCACTTT
cdr3_aa: CASSDRTGGNSPLHF

v_call: TRBV5-4
j_call: TRBJ1-4
d_call: TRBD1
clone_size: few
cdr3_nt: TGTGCCAGCAGCCCACAGGGGGCGGAGGATGAAAAACTGTTTTTT
cdr3_aa: CASSPQGAEDEKLFF

v_call: TRBV6-1
j_call: TRBJ1-1
d_call: -
clone_size: -
cdr3_nt: TGTGCCAGCAGTGTTCGGGAGACGAACACTGAAGCTTTCTTT
cdr3_aa: CASSVRETNTEAFF

v_call: TRBV19
j_call: TRBJ2-1
d_call: TRBD1
clone_size: once
cdr3_nt: TGTGCCAGTAGTATTTGGGGACAGGGTCTGGATGAGCAGTTCTTC
cdr3_aa: CASSIWGQGLDEQFF

v_call: TRBV7-9
j_call: TRBJ2-3
d_call: -
clone_size: -
cdr3_nt: TGTGCCAGCCGGGGAGGGGGGGGAACAGATACGCAGTATTTT
cdr3_aa: CASRGGGGTDTQYF

v_call: TRBV4-1
j_call: TRBJ1-2
d_call: -
clone_size: -
cdr3_nt: TGCGCCAGCAGCCAAGCTTCTCTTAACTATGGCTACACCTTC
cdr3_aa: CASSQASLNYGYTF

v_call: TRBV2
j_call: TRBJ2-7
d_call: -
clone_size: -
cdr3_nt: TGTGCCAGCAGTGTATCGGGGATTAACGAGCAGTACTTC
cdr3_aa: CASSVSGINEQYF

v_call: TRBV6-1
j_call: TRBJ2-3
d_call: -
clone_size: medium-sized
cdr3_nt: TGTGCCAGCAGTCATATTAGCGGTAGCACAGATACGCAGTATTTT
cdr3_aa: CASSHISGSTDTQYF

v_call: TRBV11-3
j_call: TRBJ1-5
d_call: -
clone_size: -
cdr3_nt: TGTGCCAGCAGCCACCCACCTCTCCCCGGGTGGGTCAAGAGCAATCAGCCCCAGCATTTT
cdr3_aa: CASSHPPLPGWVKSNQPQHF